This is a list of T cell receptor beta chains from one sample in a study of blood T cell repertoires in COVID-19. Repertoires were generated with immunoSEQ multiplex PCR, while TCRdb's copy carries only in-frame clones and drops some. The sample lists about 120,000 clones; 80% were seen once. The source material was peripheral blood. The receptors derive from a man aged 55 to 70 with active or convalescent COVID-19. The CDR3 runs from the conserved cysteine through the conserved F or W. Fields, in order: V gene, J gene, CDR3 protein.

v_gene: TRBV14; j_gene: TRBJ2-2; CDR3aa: CASSQDTRLAGGGGELFF
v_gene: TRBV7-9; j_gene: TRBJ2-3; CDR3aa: CASSFPTAVTDTQYF
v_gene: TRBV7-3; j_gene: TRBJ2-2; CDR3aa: CASSFLAGVDTGELFF
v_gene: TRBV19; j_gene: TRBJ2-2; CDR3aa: CASSTTGRTGELFF
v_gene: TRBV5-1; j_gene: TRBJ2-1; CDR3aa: CASSPQTSGRTNEQFF
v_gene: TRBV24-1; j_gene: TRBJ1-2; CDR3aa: CATPSSFSYGYTF
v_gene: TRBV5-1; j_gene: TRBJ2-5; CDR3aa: CASSPGLAGGQETQYF
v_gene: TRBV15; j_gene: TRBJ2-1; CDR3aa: CATSRATLREQFF
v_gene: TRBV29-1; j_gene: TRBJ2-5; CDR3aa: CSVEPTSGSWETQYF
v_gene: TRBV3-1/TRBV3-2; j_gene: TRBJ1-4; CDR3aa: CASSPMRGAREKLFF
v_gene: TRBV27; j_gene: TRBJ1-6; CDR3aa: CASSLAGTGGSPLHF
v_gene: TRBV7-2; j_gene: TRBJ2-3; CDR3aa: CASSLGPSVDTQYF
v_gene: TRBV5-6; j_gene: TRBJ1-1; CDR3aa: CASASGGGTEAFF
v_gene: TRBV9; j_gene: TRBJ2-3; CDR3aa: CASSVGGGPTDTQYF
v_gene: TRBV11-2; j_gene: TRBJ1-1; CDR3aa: CASSLVSGGVNTEAFF
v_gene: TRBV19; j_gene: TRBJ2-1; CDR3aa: CASSIDSASGQQAQFF
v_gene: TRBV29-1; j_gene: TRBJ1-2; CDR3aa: CSVGGGTYGYTF
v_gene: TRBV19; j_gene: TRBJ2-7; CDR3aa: CASSRTGTAYEQYF
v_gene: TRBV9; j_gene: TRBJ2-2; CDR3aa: CASSTRSTGYTGELFF
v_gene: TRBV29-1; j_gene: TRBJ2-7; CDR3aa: CSVRSGEYEQYF
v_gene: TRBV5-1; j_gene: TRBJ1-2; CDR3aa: CASSLVPGGDYGYTF
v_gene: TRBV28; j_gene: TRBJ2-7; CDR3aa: CASSPSSRDYYF
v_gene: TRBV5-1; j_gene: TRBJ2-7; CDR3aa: CASSFQTGYEQYF
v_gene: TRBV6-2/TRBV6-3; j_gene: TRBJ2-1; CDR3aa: CASSYTGRHNEQFF
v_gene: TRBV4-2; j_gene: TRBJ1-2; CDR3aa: CASSQGQGINYGYTF
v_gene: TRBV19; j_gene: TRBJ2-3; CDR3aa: CASSDRDSGSGDTQYF
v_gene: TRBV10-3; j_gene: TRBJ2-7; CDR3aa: CAISESRILSYEQYF
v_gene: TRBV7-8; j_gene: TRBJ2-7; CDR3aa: CASSHSGSYEQYF
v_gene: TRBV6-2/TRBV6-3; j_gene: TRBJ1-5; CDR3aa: CASCPGRFNSNQPQHF
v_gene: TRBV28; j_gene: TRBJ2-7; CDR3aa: CASSPLRGSGSYEQYF
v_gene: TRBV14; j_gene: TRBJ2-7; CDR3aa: CASSQEFGRAGQYF
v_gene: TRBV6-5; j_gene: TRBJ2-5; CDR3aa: CASSYSAQPTETQYF
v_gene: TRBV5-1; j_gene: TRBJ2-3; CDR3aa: CATSNRADTQYF
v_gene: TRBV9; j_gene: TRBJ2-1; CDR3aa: CASSTESGSANEQFF
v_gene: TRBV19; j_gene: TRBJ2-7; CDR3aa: CASSRDRGSSYEQYF
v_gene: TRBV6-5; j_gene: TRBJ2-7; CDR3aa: CASSRQGARDEQYF
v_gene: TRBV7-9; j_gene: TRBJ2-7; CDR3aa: CASSPPILAFSYEQYF
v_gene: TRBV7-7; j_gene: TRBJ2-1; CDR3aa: CASSFGLFDNEQFF
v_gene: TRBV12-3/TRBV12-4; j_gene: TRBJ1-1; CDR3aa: CASRIMNTEAFF
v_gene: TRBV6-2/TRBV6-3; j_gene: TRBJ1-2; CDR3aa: CASSQGGPYGYTF
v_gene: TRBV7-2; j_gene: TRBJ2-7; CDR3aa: CASSLSRVGTKTYEQYF
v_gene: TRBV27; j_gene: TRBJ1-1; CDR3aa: CASSRTPKNTEAFF
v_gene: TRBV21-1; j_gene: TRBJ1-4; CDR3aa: CASRTGQGVGEKLFF
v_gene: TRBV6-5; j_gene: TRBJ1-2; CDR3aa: CASRPDRNYGYTF
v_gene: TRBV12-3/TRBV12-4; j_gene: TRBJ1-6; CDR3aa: CASSSENNSPLHF
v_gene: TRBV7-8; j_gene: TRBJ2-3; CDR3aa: CASSLAGGGTGGGDTQYF
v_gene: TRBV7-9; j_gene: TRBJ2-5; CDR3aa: CASSSTSGTGYGETQYF
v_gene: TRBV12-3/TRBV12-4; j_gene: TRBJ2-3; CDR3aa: CASSQNTDTQYF
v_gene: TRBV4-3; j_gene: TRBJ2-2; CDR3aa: CASSTSGSDGELFF
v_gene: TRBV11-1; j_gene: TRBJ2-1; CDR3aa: CASSLAKRGSYNEQFF
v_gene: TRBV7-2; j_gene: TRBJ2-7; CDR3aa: CASSLGTGVPYEQYF
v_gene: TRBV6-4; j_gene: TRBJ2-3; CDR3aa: CASSDPEARGSTDTQYF
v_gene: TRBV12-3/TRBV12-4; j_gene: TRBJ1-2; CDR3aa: CASSSRQGGGYTF
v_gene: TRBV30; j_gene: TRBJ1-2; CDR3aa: CAWSGDRAEGYTF
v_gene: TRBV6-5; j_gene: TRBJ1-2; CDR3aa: CASRQRGYTF
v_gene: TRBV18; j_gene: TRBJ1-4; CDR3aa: CASSPGLDEKLFF